The 4 T cell receptor beta chains below all came from one sample that was sequenced in a study of Graves' ophthalmopathy and Graves' hyperthyroidism. RNA transcripts yielded amplified TCR beta CDR3 regions. HTBI primers were used in a first-round RT-PCR, which preceded a second-round multiplex PCR. MiXCR was run by TCRdb on the multiplex PCR reads, yielding one entry per CDR3 protein. The sample has over a million distinct CDR3 sequences, about 40% seen once. Source material: peripheral blood or thyroid tissue (not recorded which). These receptors originate from an adult man with Graves' hyperthyroidism.

The chain carries TRBV29-1 and TRBJ2-7; D possibly corresponds to TRBD2 (6 bases). Germline V lookup: CDR1 SQVTM, CDR2 ANQGSEA. This CDR3 is 14 amino acids long. The V end was cut by 7 bases, the J end by 5 bases, with 21 bases between. In nucleotides, the CDR3 is TGCAGCGGACCTGGGAGGAGGTGGGCCAACGAGCAGTACTTC. Residues: CSGPGRRWANEQYF.

The chain links TRBV4-1 to TRBJ2-5; weak D call: TRBD1 (5 bases). This CDR3 has 13 residues. V dropped 1 base and J dropped 5 bases, with 8 bases sitting between them. Looked up from germline, CDR1 is MGHRA and CDR2 is YSYEKL. The CDR3 sequence: CASSQGTLETQYF. The CDR3 coding sequence is TGCGCCAGCAGCCAAGGGACACTTGAGACCCAGTACTTC.

The V and J genes are TRBV2 and TRBJ1-5, with TRBD1 as a possible D gene (5 bases). Germline lookup yields CDR1 SNHLY and CDR2 FYNNEI. V lost 4 bases and J 11 bases, leaving 24 bases between the germline ends. The CDR3 spans 16 residues. CDR3 protein: CASSVGRTGGIMTQHF. Written as DNA, the CDR3 is TGTGCCAGCAGTGTTGGCAGGACCGGGGGGATCATGACCCAGCATTTT.

The CDR3, as DNA: TGCGCCAGCAGCCCCGGCCTGAGTGACACAGATACGCAGTATTTT. Encoded protein: CASSPGLSDTDTQYF. The gene calls are TRBV5-1 and TRBJ2-3, with D hard to call. V lost 4 bases, J lost 2 bases, and 14 bases lay in between. Germline lookup yields CDR1 SGHRS and CDR2 YFSETQ. The CDR3 extends over 15 amino acids.